The present T cell receptor beta chain was sequenced within a study of T cells after yellow fever vaccination. Notes on the study in general: Most clones from primary vaccination resurfaced after the booster (96% CD4, 88% CD8). Although the secondary response was weaker, it peaked faster, at day 5 versus 15. Bulk-population clonotypes that are abundant could appear as contaminants in FACS-sorted repertoires.

V lost 1 base and J 6 bases, leaving 11 bases between the germline ends. CDR3 length: 13 residues. Germline V gene data show CDR1 as SGHRS and CDR2 as YFSETQ. As concerns this clonotype: What it binds is not known.

TCRdb reanalysed the 5' RACE reads using MiXCR and keeps one entry per CDR3 protein. The sample includes roughly 120,000 distinct CDR3 sequences, 8.4% of them seen just once. This specimen was CD8+ T cells sorted from PBMCs, taken 45 days after the yellow fever booster vaccination. The clonotype was recovered from a man aged 25 to 40 who received the YFV17D yellow fever vaccine. The gene calls are TRBV5-1 and TRBJ2-7; no definite D call. CDR3 protein: CASSLPPETEQYF. The CDR3 DNA reads TGCGCCAGCAGCTTGCCTCCGGAGACCGAGCAGTACTTC. The variable domain in full, completed from reference TRBV5-1 and TRBJ2-7, reads KAGVTQTPRYLIKTRGQQVTLSCSPISGHRSVSWYQQTPGQGLQFLFEYFSETQRNKGNFPGRFSGRQFSNSRSEMNVSTLELGDSALYLCASSLPPETEQYFGPGTRLTVT.